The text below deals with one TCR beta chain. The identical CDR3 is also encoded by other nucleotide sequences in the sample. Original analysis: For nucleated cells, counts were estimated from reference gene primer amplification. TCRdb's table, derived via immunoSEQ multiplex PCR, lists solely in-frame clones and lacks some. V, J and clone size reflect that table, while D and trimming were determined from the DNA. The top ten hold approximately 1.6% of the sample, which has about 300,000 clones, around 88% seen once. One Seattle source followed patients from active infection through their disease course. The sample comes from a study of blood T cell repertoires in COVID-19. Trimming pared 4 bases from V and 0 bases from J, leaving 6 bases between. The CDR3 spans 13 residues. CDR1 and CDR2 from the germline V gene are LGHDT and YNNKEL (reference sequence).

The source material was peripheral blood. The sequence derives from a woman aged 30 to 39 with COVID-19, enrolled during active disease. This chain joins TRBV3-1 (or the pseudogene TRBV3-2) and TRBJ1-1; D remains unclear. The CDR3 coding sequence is TGTGCCAGCAGCCCGGAGTTGAACACTGAAGCTTTCTTT. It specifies CASSPELNTEAFF.